What follows describes a single T cell receptor (beta chain). The antigen is not known. This sample is part of a study of CD8 T cells in ankylosing spondylitis. General study findings and limits: Clones linked to disease were reported to show significant enrichment in matched ankylosing spondylitis synovial fluid. Blood from ankylosing spondylitis patients appeared to carry a characteristic roughly 8-variant TCR beta motif. Within peripheral blood, clones linked to disease were CD8+ and relatively rare.

This CDR3 is built from 15 residues. V dropped 5 bases and J dropped 3; count of bases not matched to a gene: 10. TCRdb re-analysed the 5' RACE reads in MiXCR, keeping a single row per CDR3 protein. Among over 130,000 distinct CDR3 sequences, about 42% were seen once, and the ten largest hold 12% to 15%. This receptor was obtained from a male donor with ankylosing spondylitis. Sequences were obtained from synovial fluid, either unsorted or a sorted T cell fraction (not recorded which). This chain links TRBV12-3 or TRBV12-4 with TRBJ2-7; 7 bases are shared with TRBD1. The CDR3 region is CASSPPRQGSYEQYF. The DNA of the CDR3 is TGTGCCAGCAGTCCGCCTCGACAGGGAAGCTACGAGCAGTACTTC.